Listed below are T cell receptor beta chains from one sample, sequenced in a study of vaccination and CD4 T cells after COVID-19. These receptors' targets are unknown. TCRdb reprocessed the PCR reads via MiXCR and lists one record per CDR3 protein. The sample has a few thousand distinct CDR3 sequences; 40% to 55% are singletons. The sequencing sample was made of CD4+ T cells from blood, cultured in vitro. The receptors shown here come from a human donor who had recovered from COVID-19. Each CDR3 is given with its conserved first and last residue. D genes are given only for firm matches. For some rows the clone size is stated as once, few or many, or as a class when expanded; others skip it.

CDR3aa: CASSLTGGISPLHF
CDR3nt: TGTGCCAGCAGCTTGACAGGGGGCATTTCACCCCTCCACTTT
j_gene: TRBJ1-6
v_gene: TRBV7-8
abundance: .
d_gene: TRBD1

CDR3aa: CASSLFHTRGAAYGYTF
CDR3nt: TGTGCCAGCAGCTTATTTCATACCCGTGGGGCTGCCTATGGCTACACCTTC
j_gene: TRBJ1-2
v_gene: TRBV7-2
abundance: few
d_gene: .

CDR3aa: CSARKGLIGYTF
CDR3nt: TGCAGTGCTAGGAAGGGGCTAATTGGCTACACCTTC
j_gene: TRBJ1-2
v_gene: TRBV20-1
abundance: .
d_gene: .

CDR3aa: CSARGRRRSGTYNEQFF
CDR3nt: TGCAGTGCTAGAGGACGTCGGCGGAGCGGAACCTACAATGAGCAGTTCTTC
j_gene: TRBJ2-1
v_gene: TRBV20-1
abundance: .
d_gene: .

CDR3aa: CASSLNGGGATDTQYF
CDR3nt: TGTGCCAGCAGCTTAAATGGGGGAGGGGCCACAGATACGCAGTATTTT
j_gene: TRBJ2-3
v_gene: TRBV7-3
abundance: .
d_gene: TRBD2

CDR3aa: CASSPSLTSPHSPWSYEQYF
CDR3nt: TGTGCCAGCTCACCCTCCCTGACTAGCCCCCACTCCCCCTGGTCCTACGAGCAGTACTTC
j_gene: TRBJ2-7
v_gene: TRBV18
abundance: .
d_gene: TRBD2

CDR3aa: CASSLGTSGRLDTQYF
CDR3nt: TGTGCCAGCAGCTTAGGGACTAGCGGGAGACTGGATACGCAGTATTTT
j_gene: TRBJ2-3
v_gene: TRBV11-2
abundance: few
d_gene: TRBD2

CDR3aa: CATSHQANTEAFF
CDR3nt: TGTGCCACCTCACATCAGGCGAACACTGAAGCTTTCTTT
j_gene: TRBJ1-1
v_gene: TRBV24-1
abundance: .
d_gene: .

CDR3aa: CASRNVGTGYREQFF
CDR3nt: TGTGCCAGCAGAAACGTCGGGACAGGGTACCGTGAGCAGTTCTTC
j_gene: TRBJ2-1
v_gene: TRBV6-1
abundance: few
d_gene: TRBD1

CDR3aa: CAISDGDRAFF
CDR3nt: TGTGCCATCAGTGATGGAGACAGAGCTTTCTTT
j_gene: TRBJ1-1
v_gene: TRBV10-3
abundance: .
d_gene: .